This TCR beta chain came from a study of human T cells and chemical hapten exposure. On the study more broadly: Variation in per-sample TCR yields came mainly from small pooled library volume differences.

CDR1 is SGHRS and CDR2 is YFSETQ in the germline V gene. CDR3 length equals 13 residues. Trimming took off 2 bases at V and 3 bases at J, with 8 bases between the two ends. There are many counts of this clonotype. Its antigen is undetermined. Unique molecular identifiers were linked by the library to individual cDNA molecules. TCRdb ran MiXCR on the RACE reads and lists one entry per CDR3 protein. Of around 50,000 distinct CDR3 sequences listed, 8.5% to 10% were seen once; the top ten hold less than 2%. The time point was: patch test 2, 6 weeks after DPC sensitization. The sample's treatment: therapeutic diphenylcyclopropenone sensitization with weekly scalp DPC. Blood collection took place prior to placing each patch test. Study-wide results and limits: Expanded TCRs grouped into significantly more large CDR3 similarity clusters than controls produced.

This chain connects TRBV5-1 to TRBJ1-1; D is ambiguous. The TCR was taken from a woman between 45 and 60 years old with alopecia areata. Some clones in this sample may be carry-over from other donors' samples. Sequencing was performed on whole blood, taken in connection with sensitization to the hapten diphenylcyclopropenone (DPC). The CDR3 DNA follows: TGCGCCAGCAGCTTCGGCGGTTACACTGAAGCTTTCTTT. Translation gives CASSFGGYTEAFF.